Described below is a single T cell receptor (beta chain) sequence and its context. The CDR3 consists of 14 residues. Trimming cost V 6 bases and J 0 bases, with 11 bases left between them. Germline CDR1 MDHEN, CDR2 SYDVKM. These data originate in a study of blood T cell repertoires in COVID-19. All enrollees were about 18 to 89 years old and from 20 to 25 US areas. Recovered status applied to Cohort 3 donors who had two consecutive negative PCRs. It also applied to those with clearance or with symptom resolution. Under the authors' procedure: Amplification of reference gene primers provided the estimated nucleated cell counts. The table came from immunoSEQ multiplex PCR; TCRdb's copy has only in-frame clones and leaves some out. V, J and clone size were drawn from that table, and D and trimming were deduced from the DNA. There are about 160,000 clones in the sample; around four fifths occur only once, and approximately 8% lies in the top ten.

Sequences were obtained from PBMCs or T cells enriched from blood (not recorded which). The chain employs TRBV28 and TRBJ1-1; D is uncertain. The source of this sequence is a woman between 50 and 59 years old who had recovered from COVID-19. The CDR3 spells CASRLTSLNTEAFF. The CDR3 DNA follows: TGTGCCAGCAGACTAACTAGTCTGAACACTGAAGCTTTCTTT.